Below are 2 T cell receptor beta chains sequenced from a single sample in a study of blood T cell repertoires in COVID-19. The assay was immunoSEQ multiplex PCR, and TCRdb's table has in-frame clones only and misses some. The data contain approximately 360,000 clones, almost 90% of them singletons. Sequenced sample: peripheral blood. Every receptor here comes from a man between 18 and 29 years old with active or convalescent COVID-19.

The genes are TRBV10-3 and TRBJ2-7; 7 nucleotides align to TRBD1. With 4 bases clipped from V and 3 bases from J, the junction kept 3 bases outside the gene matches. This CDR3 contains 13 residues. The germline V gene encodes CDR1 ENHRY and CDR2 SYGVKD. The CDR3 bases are TGTGCCATCAGTGGGGACAGAGACTACGAGCAGTACTTC. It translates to CAISGDRDYEQYF.

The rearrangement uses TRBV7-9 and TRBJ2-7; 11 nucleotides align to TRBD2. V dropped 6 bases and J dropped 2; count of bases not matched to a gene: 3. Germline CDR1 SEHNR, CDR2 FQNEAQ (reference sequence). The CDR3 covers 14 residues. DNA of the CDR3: TGTGCCAGCAGGGGGACTAGCGGTACCTACGAGCAGTACTTC. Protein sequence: CASRGTSGTYEQYF. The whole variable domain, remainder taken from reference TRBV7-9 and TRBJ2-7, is DTGVSQNPRHKITKRGQNVTFRCDPISEHNRLYWYRQTLGQGPEFLTYFQNEAQLEKSRLLSDRFSAERPKGSFSTLEIQRTEQGDSAMYLCASRGTSGTYEQYFGPGTRLTVT.